This TCR beta chain comes out of a study of Ad26.COV2.S vaccination and SARS-CoV-2 variants (dated by TCRdb to the early 2020s). At the level of the whole study: Donors in the vaccine arm were drawn from COV1001, a multicentre, randomized, double-blind, placebo-controlled phase I-IIa trial testing Ad26.COV2.S in healthy adults. Dosing of Ad26.COV2.S was intramuscular, at either 5x10^10 or 1x10^11 viral particles, delivered as one shot or as two shots spaced 56 days apart. The TCR-sequenced set comprised approximately 30 samples: some 20 Ad26.COV2.S vaccine recipients, 5 placebo recipients and 8 SARS-CoV-2 convalescent individuals. Sequencing of the TCRbeta repertoire served to evaluate the specificity and breadth of SARS-CoV-2-reactive T cell receptors following Ad26.COV2.S vaccination. Blinding of investigators to trial group allocation was maintained during experiments and outcome assessment. Participants in the trial were split at random into five groups of five each, receiving low-dose or high-dose Ad26.COV2.S once or twice, or else placebo on both occasions. Here is what the overall study found, with its caveats: The authors noted that total T cell responses may have been underestimated by the TCR breadth and depth analyses. Vaccine and placebo recipients had comparable non-spike TCR breadth, which fits with the vaccine containing only spike. Spike-specific TCR breadth was higher in Ad26.COV2.S recipients than in placebo recipients (P = 0.0014). Substantial breadth of spike-specific CD8+ and CD4+ T cell responses was reported after vaccination. Comparing responses between vaccine doses or regimens was not something the study was powered to do.

In the paper's terms, the treatment or condition label means: approximately 18 received Ad26.COV2.S at low or high dose, single or two shots; roughly 5 received placebo; per-sample allocation not given. Repertoires of vaccine and placebo recipients were sequenced from samples taken on day 63 after the first injection. Cohort 1b enrolled fewer than 30 adults aged 18-55 years at a single site in Boston, USA, between 29 July and 7 August 2020. Ad26.COV2.S was a replication-incompetent adenovirus type 26 vector expressing a prefusion-stabilized SARS-CoV-2 spike protein from the original Wuhan strain. The immunoSEQ Assay was the method used to sequence TCRbeta CDR3 regions. After extraction, genomic DNA underwent amplification by bias-controlled multiplex PCR, followed by high-throughput sequencing. On the authors' methods: To quantify the absolute abundance of every unique TCRbeta CDR3 region, sequences were collapsed and filtered. T cell fraction was estimated by normalizing TCRbeta template counts to usable DNA, which was measured by amplifying reference genes present in all nucleated cells. Repertoire TCRs were annotated as SARS-CoV-2-specific when V gene, CDR3 amino acid sequence and J gene were exactly matched to a known reactive TCR set. MIRA supplied the reference SARS-CoV-2 TCR set, which was filtered for enrichment in COVID-19-positive ImmuneCODE repertoires so that public or cross-reactive TCRs were removed. Using the MIRA antigens, annotated TCRs were further analysed by specific ORF or by position within an ORF. Breadth was defined as annotated unique rearrangements over total unique productive rearrangements; depth was the summed frequency of those rearrangements. TCR breadth was compared between groups using two-sided Wilcoxon rank-sum tests. The table was pulled from immuneACCESS by TCRdb, which kept in-frame rearrangements only. Such tables lose some clones; where checked, under half of the loss comes from unresolved V genes, and the rest has no known cause. Clone size and the V and J calls come from that table; the DNA yielded D and trimming. This sample lists about 350,000 clones; 70% to 90% were detected once. The ten largest clones capture 2.5% to 3.5% of the sample.

The CDR3 starts with the cysteine, ends with the phenylalanine, and has 17 residues. Left in the record is the CDR3 DNA by itself, 51 bases read in frame from the first base. V drops 4 bases and J drops 0 bases, leaving 17 bases in between. Per the germline V gene, SGDLS is the CDR1 and YYNGEE is the CDR2. Turning to this clone: What this receptor recognizes is not known. No qualities accompany the bases; no much larger clone lies one base away.

Sequencing used peripheral blood, obtained in a trial of Ad26.COV2.S vaccine versus placebo. This clonotype was sampled from a person aged 18-60 years who received the Ad26.COV2.S COVID-19 vaccine or a placebo. In this chain, TRBV9 is recombined with TRBJ2-1, with the identity of the D gene unclear. Here is the DNA: TGTGCCAGCAGCCTAGGGAAGGGCGCCAGCTCCTACAATGAGCAGTTCTTC. The resulting protein is CASSLGKGASSYNEQFF.